This entry lists 4 T cell receptor beta chains sequenced from one sample in a study of cytomegalovirus exposure and HLA in healthy donors. Repertoires were generated with immunoSEQ multiplex PCR, while TCRdb's copy carries only in-frame clones and drops some. The sample holds some 220,000 clones, under 95% seen once. The sequenced sample consisted of PBMCs. The receptors come from a woman aged 18-30 years in good health and CMV-seronegative.

The chain links TRBV11-2 to TRBJ2-5; D is possibly TRBD1 (7 bases). Germline-derived CDR1 and CDR2 are SGHAT and FQNNGV. V was clipped by 4 bases and J by 2 bases, with 17 bases between them. The CDR3 has 16 amino acids. The CDR3 region has the DNA TGTGCCAGCAGCTCCCAGGGGGGCGACAGACAAGAGACCCAGTACTTC. This gives the protein CASSSQGGDRQETQYF.

The rearrangement uses TRBV6-1 and TRBJ2-3; D may be TRBD1 (6 bases). Germline lookup yields CDR1 MNHNS and CDR2 SASEGT. This CDR3 has 13 amino acids. Trimming pared 3 bases from V and 6 bases from J, leaving 10 bases between. CDR3 sequence (DNA): TGTGCCAGCAGTGAGGGGGCAGGTGATACGCAGTATTTT. Encoded protein: CASSEGAGDTQYF.

The sample holds one count of this clone. The gene calls are TRBV9 and TRBJ2-1; weak D call: TRBD1 (6 bases). With 1 base removed from V and 3 bases from J, the gap between germline ends came to 11 bases. CDR1 SGDLS and CDR2 YYNGEE come from the germline V gene. The CDR3 covers 15 residues. The CDR3 is CASSVSTGRYNEQFF. The CDR3 DNA sequence: TGTGCCAGCAGCGTAAGTACAGGGCGCTACAATGAGCAGTTCTTC.

This clone appeared once. CDR3 protein: CASSDVREGVSKNIQYF. In nucleotides, the CDR3 is TGTGCCAGCAGTGACGTGCGGGAAGGGGTTTCCAAAAACATTCAGTACTTC. This sequence joins TRBV2 and TRBJ2-4, with D possibly TRBD2 on 6 matching bases. Germline values: CDR1 SNHLY, CDR2 FYNNEI. V was pared by 3 bases and J by 2 bases, with 17 bases between. CDR3 length: 17 amino acids.